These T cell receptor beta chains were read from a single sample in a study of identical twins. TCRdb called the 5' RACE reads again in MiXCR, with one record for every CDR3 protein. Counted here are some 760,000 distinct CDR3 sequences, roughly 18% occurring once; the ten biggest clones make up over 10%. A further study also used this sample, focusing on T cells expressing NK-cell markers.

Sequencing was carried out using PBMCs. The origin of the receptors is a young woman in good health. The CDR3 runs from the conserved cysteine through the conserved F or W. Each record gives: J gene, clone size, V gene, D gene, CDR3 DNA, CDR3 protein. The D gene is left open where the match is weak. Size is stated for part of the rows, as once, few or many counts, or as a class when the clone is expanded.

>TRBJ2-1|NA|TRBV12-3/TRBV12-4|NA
TGTGCCAGCAGTTTTGAGGTGACCTACAATGAGCAGTTCTTC
CASSFEVTYNEQFF
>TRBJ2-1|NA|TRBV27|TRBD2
TGTGCCAGCAGTTTCCAACGGGGGACTAAGCAGTTCTTC
CASSFQRGTKQFF
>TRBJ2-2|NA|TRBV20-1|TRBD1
TGCTGTGCTAGAGATCCTCGCGGACAGGGTGGGAACACCGGGGAGCTGTTTTTT
CCARDPRGQGGNTGELFF
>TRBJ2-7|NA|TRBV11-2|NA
TGTGCCAGCAGCTTAGTTGGCTTAAGCGAGCAGTACTTC
CASSLVGLSEQYF
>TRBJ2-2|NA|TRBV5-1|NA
TGCGCCAGCAGCTTAAGCCAGGGGTGGACCGGGGAGCTGTTTTTT
CASSLSQGWTGELFF
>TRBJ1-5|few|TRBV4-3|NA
TGCGCCAGCAGCCAAGGGTCCGGAGGGGAATGGCCCCAGCATTTT
CASSQGSGGEWPQHF
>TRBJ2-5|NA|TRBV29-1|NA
TGCAGCGTTGTGCGCACAGAGACCCAGTACTTC
CSVVRTETQYF
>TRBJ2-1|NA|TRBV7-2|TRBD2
TGTGCCAGCAGCTTTAGCGGGAGGGGGGAGCAGTTCTTC
CASSFSGRGEQFF
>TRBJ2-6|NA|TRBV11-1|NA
TGTGCCAGCAGCTCCATCAGTGGCGGGTCCGCTGGGGCCAACGTCCTGACTTTC
CASSSISGGSAGANVLTF
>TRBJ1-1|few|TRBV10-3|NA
TGTGCCATCAGGGACGGGTTGGGGAACACTGAAGCTTTCTTT
CAIRDGLGNTEAFF
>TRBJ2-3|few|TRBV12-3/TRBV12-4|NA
TGTGCCAGCACCACCTCTAGGAATACGCAGTATTTT
CASTTSRNTQYF
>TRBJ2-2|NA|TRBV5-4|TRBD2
TGTGCCAGCAGTCGTCTAGCGGAGGGTCCCGGAGAGCTGTTTTTT
CASSRLAEGPGELFF
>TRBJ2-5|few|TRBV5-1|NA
TGCGCCAGCAGCTCCGGCCCGTTACAAGAGACCCAGTACTTC
CASSSGPLQETQYF
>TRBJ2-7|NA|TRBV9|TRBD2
TGTGCCAGCAGCGTCTCCCTTAGCGGGATCCCCTACGAGCAGTACTTC
CASSVSLSGIPYEQYF
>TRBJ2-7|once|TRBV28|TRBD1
TGTGCCAGCGAGGGGGCCTGGAAGAACTACGAGCAGTACTTC
CASEGAWKNYEQYF
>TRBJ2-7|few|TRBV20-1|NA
TGCAGTGCTAGTGCCCGGAGGGACGAGCAGTACTTC
CSASARRDEQYF
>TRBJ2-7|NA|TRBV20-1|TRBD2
TGCAGTGCTAGAGATGGCACTAGCGGAGATTACTACGAGCAGTACTTC
CSARDGTSGDYYEQYF
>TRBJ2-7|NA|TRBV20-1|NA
TGCAGTGCCCTAGGGTTTTACGAGCAGTACTTC
CSALGFYEQYF
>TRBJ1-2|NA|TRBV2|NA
TGTGCCAGCAGCGCAGACAGACTATATGGCTACACCTTC
CASSADRLYGYTF
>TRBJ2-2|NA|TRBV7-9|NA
TGTGCCAGCAGCTTAGAAGGGAGGAACACCGGGGAGCTGTTTTTT
CASSLEGRNTGELFF
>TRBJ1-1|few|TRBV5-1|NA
TGCGCCAGCAGCGAATCGGACGCGAACACTGAAGCTTTCTTT
CASSESDANTEAFF
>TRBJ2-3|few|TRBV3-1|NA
TGTGCCAGCAGGACGACAAGCACAGATACGCAGTATTTT
CASRTTSTDTQYF
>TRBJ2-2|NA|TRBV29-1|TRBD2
TGCAGCGCTCCGACTAGCGGGCGGAACACCGGGGAGCTGTTTTTT
CSAPTSGRNTGELFF
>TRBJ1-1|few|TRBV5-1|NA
TGCGCCAGCGGGGAACCCGAAAAGACTGAAGCTTTCTTT
CASGEPEKTEAFF
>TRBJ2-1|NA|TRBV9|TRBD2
TGTGCCAGCAGCGTAGTCGCGGGAGCCAGTGTTGGTGAGCAGTTCTTC
CASSVVAGASVGEQFF
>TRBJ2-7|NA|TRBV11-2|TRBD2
TGTGCCAGCAGCCGCAAACCGGGACTAGCGGGCCCCTCCTACGAGCAGTACTTC
CASSRKPGLAGPSYEQYF
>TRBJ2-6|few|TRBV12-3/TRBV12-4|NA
TGTGCCAGCAGTTTGGGGACACGTTCTGGGGCCAACGTCCTGACTTTC
CASSLGTRSGANVLTF
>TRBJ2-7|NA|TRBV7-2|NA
TGTGCCAGCAGCTTATCCTGGGAGCTCTCCTACGAGCAGTACTTC
CASSLSWELSYEQYF
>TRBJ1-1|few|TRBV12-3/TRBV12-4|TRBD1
TGTGCCAGCTCAGCAGCGGACAGGGCTTACTCTGAAGCTTTCTTT
CASSAADRAYSEAFF
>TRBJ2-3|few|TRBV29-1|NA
TGCAGCGTTGAATTCCTAGAGAGCACAGATACGCAGTATTTT
CSVEFLESTDTQYF
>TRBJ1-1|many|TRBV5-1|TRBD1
TGCGCCAGCAGCTTGTTGACAGGGCAGATGACTGAAGCTTTCTTT
CASSLLTGQMTEAFF
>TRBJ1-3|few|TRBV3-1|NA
TGTGCCAGCAGCCAAGATCCAGGCTCTGGAAACACCATATATTTT
CASSQDPGSGNTIYF
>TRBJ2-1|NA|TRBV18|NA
TGTGCCAGCTCACCAATCGCGAATAGTGAGCAGTTCTTC
CASSPIANSEQFF
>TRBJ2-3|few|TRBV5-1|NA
TGCGCCAGCAGCTCTAGTGAGGGTACGCAGTATTTT
CASSSSEGTQYF
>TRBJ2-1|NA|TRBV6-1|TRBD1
TGTGCCAGCAGTCCATCCGGGACAGGGGGCGCGAAGATTAGGGATGAGCAGTTCTTC
CASSPSGTGGAKIRDEQFF
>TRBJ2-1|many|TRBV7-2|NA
TGTGCCAGCAGCTCTAGGGGACTTCCAATCAATGAGCAGTTCTTC
CASSSRGLPINEQFF
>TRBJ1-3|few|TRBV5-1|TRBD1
TGCGCCAGCAGACAGGGGATCCTGACCTTTGGAAACACCATATATTTT
CASRQGILTFGNTIYF
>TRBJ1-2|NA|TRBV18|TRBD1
TGTGCCAGCTCTCGGGACAGCTTATATGGCTACACCTTC
CASSRDSLYGYTF
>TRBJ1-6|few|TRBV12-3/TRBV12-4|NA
TGTGCCACCCGGGAGGGACCCAATTCACCCCTCCACTTT
CATREGPNSPLHF
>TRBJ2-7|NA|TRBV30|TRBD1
TGTGCCTGGAACCGGGACAGTAACTCCTACGAGCAGTACTTC
CAWNRDSNSYEQYF
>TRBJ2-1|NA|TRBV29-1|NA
TGCAGCGTTGCGGGGTGGTCCTACAATGAGCAGTTCTTC
CSVAGWSYNEQFF
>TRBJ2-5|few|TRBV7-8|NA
TGTGCCAGCAGACTCGGGGGAGGAGAGACCCAGTACTTC
CASRLGGGETQYF
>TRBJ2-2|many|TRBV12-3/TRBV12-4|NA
TGTGCCAGCAGTCTAGGGTTCGGGGAGCTGTTTTTT
CASSLGFGELFF
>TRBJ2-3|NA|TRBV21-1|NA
TGTGCCAGCAGCAAAAACGGGAGCACAGATACGCAGTATTTT
CASSKNGSTDTQYF
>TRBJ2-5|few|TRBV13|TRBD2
TGTGCCAGCAGCCAGTATAGCGGGACTCAAGAGACCCAGTACTTC
CASSQYSGTQETQYF